Described below is a single T cell receptor beta chain sequence and its context. Its antigen is currently unknown. The entry originates in a study of OX40 agonist ivuxolimab in advanced cancers. Assay used: immunoSEQ multiplex PCR; TCRdb lists only in-frame clones, some missing. The data contain approximately 68,000 clones, about 87% of them singletons. Study-wide results and caveats: On average, a greater number of expanded clones characterised CD8+ T cells relative to CD4+. The CD4+ and CD8+ T cells in the blood had expanded clonally by week 6 at 0.1 to 3.0 mg/kg. Researchers did not establish what antigens the expanded peripheral T cells target.

The input for sequencing was CD4+ or CD8+ T cells sorted from blood, taken in a trial of the OX40 agonist ivuxolimab. This receptor was obtained from an adult with an advanced solid tumor such as melanoma, head and neck, liver or kidney cancer.

The DNA of the CDR3 is TGTGCCAGCAGGGGATCTGATAATTCACCCCTCCACTTT. Translation: CASRGSDNSPLHF. This rearrangement joins TRBV28 to TRBJ1-6; D ambiguous. Germline-derived CDR1 and CDR2 are MDHEN and SYDVKM. V was trimmed by 6 bases and J by 5 bases, leaving 8 bases between them. The CDR3 runs to 13 residues.